Below, 25 T cell receptor beta chains from the same sample are listed, as sequenced in a study of tumor and adjacent non-tumor tissue in lung cancer. A modified ARM-PCR protocol with three rounds of nested PCR amplified TCRbeta. MiXCR, applied by TCRdb to the multiplex PCR reads, yields one record per CDR3 protein. The data contain 50,000 to 60,000 distinct CDR3 sequences, just under 75% of them singletons. This sample's RNA came from whole unsorted tissue. This non-tumor lung sample came from over 3 cm beyond the tumor edge. The sample comprised distant non-tumor lung tissue. These receptors came from a woman between 55 and 75 years old with non-small cell lung cancer.

As regards this clonotype: Sequence at one end of the junction differs from germline and may be a read error. J is TRBJ2-3 and V is TRBV4-3, with a weak D call TRBD2 (6 bases). The CDR3 extends over 15 amino acids. Germline CDR1 and CDR2: LGHNA and YSLEER. The CDR3, as DNA: TGCGCCAGCAGCCAAGAGGGAGGTCCCACAGATACGCGGTATTTT. The encoded protein is CASSQEGGPTDTRYF.

Worth noting for this clonotype: One junction end does not reproduce the germline sequence, and a read error may be involved. The chain joins TRBV6-2 or TRBV6-3 to TRBJ2-5; maybe TRBD2 (5 bases). Germline V gene lookup returns CDR1 MNHEY and CDR2 SVGEGT. The CDR3 has 14 amino acids. The CDR3 region has the DNA TGTGTCAGCAGTTCCATCGACCCACCCGGGGCCCAGTACTTC. It translates to CVSSSIDPPGAQYF.

Points on this clonotype: At one end the junction does not follow the germline gene, possibly because of a read error. The chain joins TRBV11-2 to TRBJ2-7; D is ambiguous. The CDR3 covers 12 residues. Germline V gene lookup returns CDR1 SGHAT and CDR2 FQNNGV. The CDR3 sequence is CVSSADLHVQYF. CDR3 nucleotide sequence: TGTGTCAGCAGCGCGGACCTCCACGTGCAATACTTC.

Remarks on this clonotype: Sequence at one end of the junction differs from germline and may be a read error. The chain recombines TRBV6-1 with TRBJ2-7, with 9 bases matching TRBD2. Germline V lookup: CDR1 MNHNS, CDR2 SASEGT. CDR3 length: 14 residues. CDR3 sequence: CARSAGLAYYDQYF. In DNA form, the CDR3 reads TGTGCCAGAAGTGCGGGACTAGCCTACTACGACCAGTACTTC.

For this clonotype: In this CDR3 the conserved last residue, phenylalanine or tryptophan, is missing, so a read error is likely. The V and J genes are TRBV12-3 or TRBV12-4 and TRBJ1-1; D is perhaps TRBD1 (6 bases). The CDR3 covers 13 residues. V lost 3 bases to trimming and J lost 7 bases, with 12 bases between them. The CDR3 DNA reads TGTGCCAGCAGTTTGGAAACAGGGATTGAAGCTTTCTTG. Its protein product is CASSLETGIEAFL.

The table lists this clonotype with a few counts. Germline is not matched at one junction end, which may reflect a read error. The gene calls are TRBV4-2 and TRBJ1-1, with a tentative D call TRBD1 (5 bases). This CDR3 comprises 11 residues. Germline V gives CDR1 LGHNA, CDR2 YNFKEQ. CDR3: CASTGGDGALF. The CDR3 DNA reads as TGTGCCAGCACGGGGGGGGATGGAGCTCTCTTT.

A word on this clonotype: It is unclear where the CDR3 begins or ends on the DNA, so no DNA is shown, and the CDR3 is as TCRdb lists it. This chain links TRBV12-3 or TRBV12-4 with TRBJ2-3; TRBD1 reflects the table's D call only, with no check against the DNA. From its first to its last residue, the CDR3 has 15 amino acids. The CDR3 sequence is CANSVGQGSTDTQYF.

Details on this clonotype: One base away lies a much larger clone, so this may be a sequencing read error. This chain links TRBV28 with TRBJ2-7, with 10 bases matching TRBD1. Germline V gene data show CDR1 as MDHEN and CDR2 as SYDVKM. The length of the CDR3 is 14 residues. The V gene end was trimmed by 5 bases and the J gene end by 9 bases; junction bases not matched to a gene: 10. In nucleotides, the CDR3 is TGTGCCAGCAGTCCTGGACAGGGGGGCCCTGGGCAGTACTTC. It codes for CASSPGQGGPGQYF.

This clonotype was detected many times. This sequence joins TRBV14 and TRBJ1-2, with TRBD1 matching over 7 bases. Germline V CDR1 and CDR2: SGHDN, FVKESK. V gave up 6 bases and J gave up 1 base; unmatched junction bases: 2. The CDR3 runs to 13 residues. The CDR3 bases are TGTGCCAGCAGAGGGGACAGTAACTATGGCTACACCTTC. This translates into CASRGDSNYGYTF.

A remark on this clonotype: With a much larger clone just one base away, this may be a read error. This chain connects TRBV11-2 to TRBJ2-7; TRBD1 might be the D (6 bases). This CDR3 contains 12 residues. CDR1 is SGHAT, CDR2 FQNNGV, per germline. The CDR3 DNA reads TGTGTCAGCAGCATGCAAGGGGGCGAGCAGTACTTC. This encodes CVSSMQGGEQYF.

The rearrangement uses TRBV6-1 and TRBJ2-7; the D gene is possibly TRBD1 (5 bases). There are 14 residues in the CDR3. The V gene lost 4 bases and the J gene lost 0 bases, with 10 bases spanning the gap. Germline CDR1 reads MNHNS; CDR2 reads SASEGT. CDR3 loop: CASSGRQFSYEQYF. CDR3 coding DNA: TGTGCCAGCAGTGGGAGACAGTTCTCCTACGAGCAGTACTTC.

The sample holds one count of this clonotype. A junction boundary mismatches the germline segment, possibly from a read error. The J gene is TRBJ2-1, the V gene TRBV29-1, with D possibly matching TRBD2 (5 bases). Germline V lookup: CDR1 SQVTM, CDR2 ANQGSEA. CDR3 length: 9 residues. The CDR3 loop is CSVVNERSF. CDR3 in DNA: TGCAGCGTTGTGAATGAGCGGTCCTTC.

A remark on this clonotype: A junction boundary mismatches the germline segment, possibly from a read error. The chain is built from TRBV6-2 or TRBV6-3 and TRBJ2-4; the D is unclear. Germline CDR1 MNHEY, CDR2 SVGEGT. The CDR3 spans 13 residues. The DNA for the CDR3 is TGTTCCAGCAGTTACGATGTCAAGAACATTCAGTACTTC. Protein: CSSSYDVKNIQYF.

This clonotype occurred a few times. One end of the junction fails to match germline, which may point to a read error. V and J are TRBV28 and TRBJ2-4; D unresolved. Looked up from germline, CDR1 is MDHEN and CDR2 is SYDVKM. CDR3 length: 17 amino acids. CDR3: CASSLPDSGIVRNIQYF. DNA for the CDR3: TGTGCCAGCAGTTTACCCGACTCTGGAATAGTCAGAAACATTCAATACTTC.

Only a few counts were recorded for this clonotype. CDR3 coding DNA: TGTGCCGGCACCGCCGACTGGGTGAACACTGAAGCTTTCTTT. It encodes CAGTADWVNTEAFF. The rearrangement joins TRBV6-2 or TRBV6-3 to TRBJ1-1, with D unclear. V lost 11 bases, J lost 0 bases, and 16 bases lay in between. Germline assignment: CDR1 MNHEY and CDR2 SVGEGT. The CDR3 covers 14 residues.

With respect to this clonotype: One junction end does not reproduce the germline sequence, and a read error may be involved. The J gene is TRBJ2-1, the V gene TRBV24-1; D may be TRBD2 (6 bases). The V gene's germline CDR1 is KGHDR and CDR2 SFDVKD. The CDR3 contains 14 residues. CDR3 DNA: TGCGCCACCAGTACCTCCCGGGGGTCGAAAGAGCAGTTCTTC. This translates into CATSTSRGSKEQFF.

This clonotype was observed a handful of times. The chain links TRBV6-2 or TRBV6-3 to TRBJ2-5, with a possible D match to TRBD2 (7 bases). This CDR3 contains 17 residues. Germline lookup yields CDR1 MNHEY and CDR2 SVGEGT. The CDR3 DNA reads TGTATCAGCAGTTACGGGGGACACGTCGGGGGGCTAGAGACCCAGTACTTC. Protein sequence: CISSYGGHVGGLETQYF.

The chain uses TRBV29-1 and TRBJ1-3; the match to TRBD1 covers 7 bases. Germline lookup yields CDR1 SQVTM and CDR2 ANQGSEA. This CDR3 has 14 residues. CDR3 sequence (DNA): TGCAGAGTGGGCGGGACAGACTCTGGAAACACCATATATTTT. Translated, it gives CRVGGTDSGNTIYF.

The sample holds one count of this clonotype. Sequence at one end of the junction differs from germline and may be a read error. The chain is built from TRBV12-3 or TRBV12-4 and TRBJ1-1; D might be TRBD1 (5 bases). The CDR3 spans 15 residues. CDR3 sequence: CVSRYDSSVCTEAFF. For the CDR3, the DNA is TGTGTCAGCAGGTACGACAGTTCGGTCTGCACTGAAGCTTTCTTT.

Details on this clonotype: The junction and the germline gene differ at one end; a read error may be behind it. This sequence joins TRBV11-3 and TRBJ1-1; D unresolved. This CDR3 has 14 amino acids. Per germline, CDR1 SGHNT and CDR2 YENEEA. CDR3 residues: CASSLSRLNTEVIF. The CDR3 DNA follows: TGTGCCAGCAGCTTGAGTCGGCTGAACACTGAAGTTATCTTT.

Worth noting for this clonotype: This sequence may be a read error, since a much larger clone differs from it by one base. The J gene is TRBJ2-3, the V gene TRBV5-1; D perhaps matches TRBD1 (5 bases). The CDR3 is made up of 14 amino acids. CDR1 is SGHRS, CDR2 YFSETQ, per germline. CDR3 DNA sequence: TGCGCCAGCACCTTGCAGGGAAGCACAGATACGCAGTATTTT. Amino acids: CASTLQGSTDTQYF.

This clonotype was observed a handful of times. The rearrangement uses TRBV5-1 and TRBJ1-1, with TRBD1 matching over 7 bases. With 4 bases clipped from V and 3 bases from J, the junction kept 6 bases outside the gene matches. The germline gives CDR1 SGHRS, CDR2 YFSETQ. The CDR3 spans 14 residues. The chain's CDR3 is CASSTMTGYTEAFF. The CDR3 bases are TGCGCCAGCAGCACTATGACAGGGTACACTGAAGCTTTCTTT.

Details on this clonotype: One junction end does not reproduce the germline sequence, and a read error may be involved. This chain joins TRBV11-3 and TRBJ1-6; no clear D gene. Germline CDR1 and CDR2: SGHNT and YENEEA. The CDR3 has 15 amino acids. The CDR3 nucleotides are TGTGTCAGCAGCTTAGAGGAGAGATATAATTCACCACTCCACTTT. Amino acids: CVSSLEERYNSPLHF.

V gene TRBV20-1 combines with J gene TRBJ2-1; 10 bases agree with TRBD2. Germline assignment: CDR1 DFQATT and CDR2 SNEGSKA (reference sequence). This CDR3 comprises 13 residues. The trim removed 6 bases at V and 9 bases at J, leaving 8 bases unmatched. CDR3 loop: CSAGTSVRIEQFF. The CDR3 coding sequence is TGCAGTGCGGGGACTAGCGTGAGGATTGAGCAGTTCTTC.

This clonotype turned up a few times. One base away lies a much larger clone, so this may be a sequencing read error. This rearrangement joins TRBV12-3 or TRBV12-4 to TRBJ2-1; possibly TRBD1 or TRBD2 for D (5 bases each). CDR3 length: 14 residues. The CDR3 loop is CTSSQGSAYNEQFF. Here the CDR3 DNA reads TGTACCAGCAGCCAGGGTAGCGCCTACAATGAGCAGTTCTTC.